The clone carrying this TCR beta chain was counted a few times. The antigen remains unidentified. This sample stems from a study of early T cells in non-severe SARS-CoV-2 infection. Findings and limits, study-wide: The study's VDJdb matching favored anti-spike CD8 responses and missed private and CD4 specificities.

Using its own MiXCR run on the 5' RACE reads, TCRdb lists one record per CDR3 protein. In the table there are some 25,000 distinct CDR3 sequences, 3.5% to 5.5% of which are singletons. Trimming cost V 4 bases and J 7 bases, with 5 bases left between them. The CDR3 consists of 11 residues. In germline, CDR1 is KGHSH, CDR2 LQKENI. Sequencing used whole blood. The rearrangement uses TRBV18 and TRBJ2-1; D ambiguous. This TCR was recovered from an adult who was a healthcare worker with PCR-confirmed SARS-CoV-2 infection or an uninfected control (not recorded which). CDR3 nucleotides: TGTGCCAGCTCACAGGGAAATGAGCAGTTCTTC. It translates to CASSQGNEQFF.